This T cell receptor beta chain was observed in a study of cytomegalovirus exposure and HLA in healthy donors. In germline, CDR1 is MNHEY, CDR2 SMNVEV (reference sequence). The V and J ends lost 2 bases and 3 bases, in that order; junction bases with no gene match: 10. The CDR3 is made up of 16 amino acids. The PCR was carried out with 60 Vbeta primers and 13 Jbeta primers. The assay was immunoSEQ multiplex PCR, and TCRdb's table has in-frame clones only and misses some. The sample yields 130,000 or so clones, roughly 73% seen once. This chain uses TRBV27 with TRBJ2-7, with TRBD1 matching over 7 bases. The sequence was collected from a female donor in good health and CMV-seronegative. The sequenced sample consisted of PBMCs. The CDR3 bases are TGTGCCAGCAGTTTAAAGGCGACAGGGTCCATCTACGAGCAGTACTTC. This translates into CASSLKATGSIYEQYF.